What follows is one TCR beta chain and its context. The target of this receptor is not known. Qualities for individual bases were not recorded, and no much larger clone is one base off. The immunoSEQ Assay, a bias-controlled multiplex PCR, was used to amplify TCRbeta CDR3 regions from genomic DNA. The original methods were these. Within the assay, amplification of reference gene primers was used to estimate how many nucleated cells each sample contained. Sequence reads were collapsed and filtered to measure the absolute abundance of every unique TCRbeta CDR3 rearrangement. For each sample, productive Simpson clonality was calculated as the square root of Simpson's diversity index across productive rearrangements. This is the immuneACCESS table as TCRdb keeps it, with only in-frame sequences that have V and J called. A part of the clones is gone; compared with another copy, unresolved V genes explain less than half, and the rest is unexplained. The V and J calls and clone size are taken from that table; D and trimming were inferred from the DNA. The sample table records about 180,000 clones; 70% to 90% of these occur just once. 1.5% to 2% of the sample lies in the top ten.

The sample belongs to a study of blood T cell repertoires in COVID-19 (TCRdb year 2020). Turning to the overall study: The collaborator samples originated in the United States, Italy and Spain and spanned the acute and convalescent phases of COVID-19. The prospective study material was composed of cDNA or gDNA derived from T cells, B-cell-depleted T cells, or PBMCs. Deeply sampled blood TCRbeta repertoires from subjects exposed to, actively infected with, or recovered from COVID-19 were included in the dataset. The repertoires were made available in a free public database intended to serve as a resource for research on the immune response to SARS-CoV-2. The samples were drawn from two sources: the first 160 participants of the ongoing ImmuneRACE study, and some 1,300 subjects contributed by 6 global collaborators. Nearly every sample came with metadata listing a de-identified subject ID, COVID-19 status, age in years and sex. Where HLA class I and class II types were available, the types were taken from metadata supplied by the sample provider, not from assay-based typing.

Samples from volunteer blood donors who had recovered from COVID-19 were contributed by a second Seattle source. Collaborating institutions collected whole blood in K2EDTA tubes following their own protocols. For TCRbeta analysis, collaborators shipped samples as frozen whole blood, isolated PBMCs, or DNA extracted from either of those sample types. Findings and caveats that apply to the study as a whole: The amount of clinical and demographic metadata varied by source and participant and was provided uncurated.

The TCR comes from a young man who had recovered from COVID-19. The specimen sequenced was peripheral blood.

The DNA sequence follows: TGTGCCAGTAGTATAGATGGCAGGGGAAAGACCGGGGAGCTGTTTTTT. The encoded protein is CASSIDGRGKTGELFF. The sequence joins TRBV19 to TRBJ2-2; the best D guess is TRBD1, with 6 bases matching. The cysteine opens and the phenylalanine closes a CDR3 of 16 amino acids. The sequence is cut down to CDR3 DNA, 48 bases in frame from base 1. Taken from the germline V gene (reference sequence), the CDR1 and CDR2 loops are LNHDA and SQIVND. V was cut back by 0 bases and J by 5 bases, leaving a gap of 13 bases between them.